This T cell receptor beta chain appears in the sequencing data of a study of spatial heterogeneity in lung cancer (dated by TCRdb to the late 2010s). Background for the entire study: Beta-chain transcripts were consistently detected in greater numbers than alpha-chain transcripts, which likely reflects a higher abundance of beta-chain transcripts. At surgery, around 200 tumor regions, approximately 64 matched nontumor lung samples and more than 50 PBMC samples were TCR-sequenced for both alpha and beta chains. In the raw uncorrected reads, each unique combination of TCR and UMI appeared on average more than ten times. TCR repertoire features were related to nonsynonymous mutation counts determined by whole-exome sequencing of tumor tissue. The study quantitatively compared TCR alpha and beta repertoires across multiple tumor regions, matched nontumor lung and blood in non-small cell lung cancer.

The germline V gene sets CDR1 to SQVTM and CDR2 to ANQGSEA. Deletion took 0 bases off V and 2 bases off J, with a span of 13 bases between the germline ends. The CDR3 covers 15 residues, taking in both the cysteine and the phenylalanine. Solely the CDR3 DNA is kept, with 45 bases framed from the first base. Libraries came from 5' RACE. The reads were generated on a NextSeq 500. The TCR library protocol attached a unique molecular identifier to each TCR cDNA molecule to allow correction of PCR and sequencing errors. Per the original workflow: TCR identification, UMI-based error correction and CDR3 extraction were performed with Decombinator tools. TCRs above a frequency of 2 per 1,000, corresponding to the top 1% of the tumor frequency distribution, were defined as expanded. Rényi diversity was computed with the R vegan package after subsampling each repertoire 100 times to 5,000 TCRs. CDR3 similarity networks were built from amino acid triplet string-kernel similarity, with CDR3s being connected when pairwise similarity was above 0.82. TCRdb redid the processing of the public reads, applying fastp at Q25 and MiXCR, and retained in-frame beta chains. Records with the same CDR3 protein are collapsed into one entry carrying the most frequent genes and DNA. For this entry, the V and J calls and clone size follow TCRdb and not the study's own pipeline. This sample is represented by under 100,000 distinct CDR3 sequences; roughly 9.5% of them were singletons. 6.9% of the sample is in the top ten clones.

Study-wide conclusions, independent of this receptor: Ubiquitous expanded tumor TCRs were found in blood more often at tumor resection than at routine follow-up. Confirming at a functional level the hypothesis that regional TCRs recognize regional mutations was considered to require additional single-cell paired TCR alpha and beta sequencing.

For this clonotype: The clone's antigen remains unknown. No base quality information exists; no much larger clone differs at one position.

Sample time point, as interpreted from the label and publication: sample taken at primary tumor resection. Without any cell sorting, TCR sequencing was performed on whole RNA extracted either from tumor and nontumor lung tissue or from cryopreserved PBMC samples. Samples were obtained from approximately 72 patients with early-stage, untreated non-small cell lung cancer from the lung TRACERx cohort. Patients were selected for TCR sequencing only if sufficient RNA was available from at least two tumor regions. The specimen comprised PBMCs, sampled at surgery. The chain is encoded by TRBV29-1 joined to TRBJ2-5, with the identity of the D gene unclear. The receptor comes from a male donor with early-stage non-small cell lung cancer. In nucleotides, the sequence is TGCAGCGTTGAAGATAGTAGGGTTGGGCAAGAGACCCAGTACTTC. It encodes CSVEDSRVGQETQYF. Reference TRBV29-1 and TRBJ2-5 proteins supply the regions before and after the CDR3; the full variable domain is: SAVISQKPSRDICQRGTSLTIQCQVDSQVTMMFWYRQQPGQSLTLIATANQGSEATYESGFVIDKFPISRPNLTFSTLTVSNMSPEDSSIYLCSVEDSRVGQETQYFGPGTRLLVL.